The sequence of this T cell receptor (beta chain) was determined in a study of OX40 agonist ivuxolimab in advanced cancers. Study at large: Partial responses, seen in three patients, involved one hepatocellular carcinoma and two cutaneous melanomas.

Sequenced by immunoSEQ multiplex PCR; TCRdb stores in-frame clones only, minus some. The sample lists 25,000 to 35,000 clones; about 80% were seen once. This clone was observed a handful of times. The CDR3 has 12 amino acids. Looked up from germline, CDR1 is SGHVS and CDR2 is FNYEAQ. The V and J ends lost 1 base and 4 bases respectively, with 3 bases between them. This chain connects TRBV7-6 to TRBJ2-3; D unclear. This clonotype was sampled from an adult with an advanced solid tumor such as melanoma, head and neck, liver or kidney cancer. The material was CD4+ or CD8+ T cells sorted from blood, obtained in a trial of the OX40 agonist ivuxolimab. CDR3 in amino acids: CASSLVSDTQYF. CDR3 DNA sequence: TGTGCCAGCAGCTTAGTTTCAGATACGCAGTATTTT.